A single sample gave rise to the 10 T cell receptor beta chains below, sequenced in a study of radiotherapy plus CTLA-4 blockade in lung cancer. Clones were sequenced by immunoSEQ multiplex PCR, and TCRdb holds only the in-frame ones, with some missing. The table records roughly 54,000 clones, 80% to 90% of them present only once. Sequences were derived from peripheral blood, sampled from a patient treated with radiotherapy plus ipilimumab. The receptors stem from a human donor with non-small cell lung cancer whose response to radiotherapy plus ipilimumab could not be evaluated.

The chain's CDR3 is CASSEAYGTGGNWVPSPLHF. The CDR3 region has the DNA TGCGCCAGCAGTGAAGCCTATGGGACAGGGGGCAATTGGGTCCCCTCACCCCTCCACTTT. The chain combines TRBV10-1 with TRBJ1-6; 12 bases match TRBD1. CDR3 length: 20 residues. Looked up from germline, CDR1 is WNHNN and CDR2 is SYGVQD (reference sequence). Unmatched junction bases numbered 19, after V lost 3 bases and J lost 10 bases.

The chain uses TRBV4-3 and TRBJ1-2; possible D gene TRBD1, 5 bases. This CDR3 comprises 15 residues. Germline V lookup: CDR1 LGHNA, CDR2 YSLEER. The V gene lost 2 bases and the J gene lost 4 bases, with 14 bases spanning the gap. The CDR3 loop is CASSQTWAQGYGYTF. The CDR3 DNA follows: TGCGCCAGCAGCCAAACGTGGGCCCAGGGCTATGGCTACACCTTC.

This chain joins TRBV28 and TRBJ2-2, with 7 bases identical to TRBD2. V was clipped by 6 bases and J by 4 bases; unmatched bases: 2. In germline, CDR1 is MDHEN, CDR2 SYDVKM. The CDR3 loop spans 13 amino acids. CDR3 region: CASRRGGTGELFF. In DNA form, the CDR3 reads TGTGCCAGCAGGCGCGGGGGCACCGGGGAGCTGTTTTTT.

Of note for this clone: This sample includes further DNA sequences coding for the same CDR3. The chain recombines TRBV27 with TRBJ1-2, with D tentatively TRBD1 (6 bases). Germline V gene lookup returns CDR1 MNHEY and CDR2 SMNVEV (reference sequence). The CDR3 is made up of 14 amino acids. The V end lost 3 bases, the J end lost 2 bases, and 10 bases lay between the germline ends. The CDR3 protein is CASSFGGRNYGYTF. CDR3 nucleotide sequence: TGTGCCAGCAGTTTCGGGGGGCGGAACTATGGCTACACCTTC.

The sample holds one count of this clone. The germline gene is not matched at one end of the junction; a read error may be the cause. The chain uses TRBV4-2 and TRBJ2-1; tentatively, D is TRBD1 (6 bases). There are 14 residues in the CDR3. The germline CDR1 and CDR2 sequences are LGHNA and YNFKEQ. The CDR3 protein is CASSQVLGGPERFF. Here the CDR3 DNA reads TGTGCCAGCAGCCAAGTTTTAGGGGGACCCGAGCGGTTCTTC.

The chain joins TRBV5-1 to TRBJ1-1; 7 bases are a match to TRBD1. The CDR3 has 14 residues. Germline assignment: CDR1 SGHRS and CDR2 YFSETQ. Germline trimming cut 3 bases from V and 2 bases from J; bases unmatched to any gene: 4. The CDR3 DNA sequence: TGCGCCAGCAGCTCGGGACAGAGCAACACTGAAGCTTTCTTT. Translation: CASSSGQSNTEAFF.

The chain combines TRBV28 with TRBJ2-7; 8 bases match TRBD2. Trimming cost V 3 bases and J 3 bases; bases outside gene matches: 4. This CDR3 has 14 amino acids. Germline V gene lookup returns CDR1 MDHEN and CDR2 SYDVKM. CDR3 coding DNA: TGTGCCAGCAGTTTGTCGGCGGGAGGCTACGAGCAGTACTTC. Its protein product is CASSLSAGGYEQYF.

V and J are TRBV4-2 and TRBJ2-7, with TRBD2 as a possible D gene (6 bases). Germline V lookup: CDR1 LGHNA, CDR2 YNFKEQ. V shed 4 bases and J shed 3 bases, with 13 bases lying between them. The CDR3 is made up of 14 amino acids. The CDR3 region has the DNA TGTGCCAGCAGCCCCAACGTCGGGGGCTACGAGCAGTACTTC. This gives the protein CASSPNVGGYEQYF.

The chain has TRBV27 and TRBJ1-4; 8 positions agree with TRBD1. CDR3 length: 16 amino acids. Germline trimming cut 4 bases from V and 1 base from J; bases unmatched to any gene: 5. Germline lookup yields CDR1 MNHEY and CDR2 SMNVEV (reference sequence). CDR3 sequence reads: CASSSQGARTNEKLFF. In nucleotides, the CDR3 is TGTGCCAGCAGTTCCCAGGGGGCAAGAACTAATGAAAAACTGTTTTTT.

The chain couples TRBV19 to TRBJ2-7, with a weak D call TRBD2 (5 bases). Per germline, CDR1 LNHDA and CDR2 SQIVND (reference sequence). With 3 bases removed from V and 3 bases from J, the gap between germline ends came to 12 bases. The CDR3 sequence is 14 residues long. The DNA for the CDR3 is TGTGCCAGTAGTATGAGCGGCAGTGGCTACGAGCAGTACTTC. It is translated as CASSMSGSGYEQYF. The complete variable domain, with remaining parts taken from reference TRBV19 and TRBJ2-7, reads DGGITQSPKYLFRKEGQNVTLSCEQNLNHDAMYWYRQDPGQGLRLIYYSQIVNDFQKGDIAEGYSVSREKKESFPLTVTSAQKNPTAFYLCASSMSGSGYEQYFGPGTRLTVT.